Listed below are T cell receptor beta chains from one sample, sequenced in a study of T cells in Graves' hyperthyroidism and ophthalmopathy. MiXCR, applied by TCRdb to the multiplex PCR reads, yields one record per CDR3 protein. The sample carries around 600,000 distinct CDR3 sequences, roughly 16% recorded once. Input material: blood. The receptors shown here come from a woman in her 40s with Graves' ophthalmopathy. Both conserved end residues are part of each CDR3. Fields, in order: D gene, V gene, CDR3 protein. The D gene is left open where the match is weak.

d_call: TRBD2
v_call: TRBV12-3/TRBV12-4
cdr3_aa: CASIQGGDRGTDTQYF

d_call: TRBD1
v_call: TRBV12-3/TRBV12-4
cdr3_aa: CASSWSGGAETQYF

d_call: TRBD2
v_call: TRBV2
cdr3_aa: CASSDSPAGVSTDTQYF

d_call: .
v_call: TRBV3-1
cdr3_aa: CASSQNSLNTEAFF

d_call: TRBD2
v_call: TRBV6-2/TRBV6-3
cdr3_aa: CASSYFGGGPTGELFF

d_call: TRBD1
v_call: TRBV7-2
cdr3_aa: CASSTDRVPGNTIYF

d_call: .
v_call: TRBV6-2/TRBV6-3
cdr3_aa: CASSYSPVQETQYF

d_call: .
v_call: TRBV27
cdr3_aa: CASSRTPYNSPLHF

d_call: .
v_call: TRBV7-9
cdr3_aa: CASSAIQGNTEAFF

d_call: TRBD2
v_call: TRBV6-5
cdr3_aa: CASSYGTSGGYEQYF

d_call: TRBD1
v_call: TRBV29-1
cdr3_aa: CSVGDRVRGTEAFF

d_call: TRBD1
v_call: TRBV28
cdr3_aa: CASKPGQTYNSPLHF

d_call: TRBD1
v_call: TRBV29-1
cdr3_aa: CSVAGTGDYNEQFF

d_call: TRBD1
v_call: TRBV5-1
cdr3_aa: CASSLQGALNTEAFF

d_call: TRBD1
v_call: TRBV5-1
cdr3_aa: CASTVSQGVSGELFF

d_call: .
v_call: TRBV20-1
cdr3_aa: CSARDGRGWGYTF

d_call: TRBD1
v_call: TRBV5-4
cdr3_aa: CASRFPGQGDKDGYTF

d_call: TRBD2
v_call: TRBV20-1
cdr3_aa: CSARRGGLATQGTQYF

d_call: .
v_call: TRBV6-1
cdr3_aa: CAIDSGLADTQYF

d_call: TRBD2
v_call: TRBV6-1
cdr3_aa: CASRQGLANTGELFF

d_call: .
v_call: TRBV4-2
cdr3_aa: CASSQDAGRTAGNYGYTF

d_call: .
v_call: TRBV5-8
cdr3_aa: CASSLGQEPYEQYF

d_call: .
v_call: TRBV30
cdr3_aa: CAWSVLRGTGNTEAFF

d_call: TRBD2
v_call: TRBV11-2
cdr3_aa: CASSPGGVQETQYF

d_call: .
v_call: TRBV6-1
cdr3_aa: CASSESLGGPTDTQYF

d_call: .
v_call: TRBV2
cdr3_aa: CASDDQDNQPQHF

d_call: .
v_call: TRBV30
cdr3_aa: CAWSETYNEQFF

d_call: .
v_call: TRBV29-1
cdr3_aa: CSVVTWGQGSPEAFF

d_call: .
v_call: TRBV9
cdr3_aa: CASSPGEGPYEQYF

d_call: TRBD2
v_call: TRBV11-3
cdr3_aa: CASSPPGGSYEQYF

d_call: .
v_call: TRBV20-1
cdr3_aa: CSARDGAGNHNEQFF

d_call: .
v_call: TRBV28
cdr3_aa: CASSDGGREETQYF

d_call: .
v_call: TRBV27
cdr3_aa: CAKIGQGGTGELFF

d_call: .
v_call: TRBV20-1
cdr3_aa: CSAALIRYERYF

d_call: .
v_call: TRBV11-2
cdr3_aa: CASSPAQTDIAKNIQYF

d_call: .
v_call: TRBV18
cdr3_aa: CASSDRLSGELFF

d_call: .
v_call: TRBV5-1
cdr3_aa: CASSLMREKTSNQPQHF

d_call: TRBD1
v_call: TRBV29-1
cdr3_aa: CSAWDSVDEQYF

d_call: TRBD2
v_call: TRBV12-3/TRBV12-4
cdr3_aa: CASSFLAGGANEQFF

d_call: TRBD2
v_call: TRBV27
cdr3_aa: CASSPSGTSGSETQYF

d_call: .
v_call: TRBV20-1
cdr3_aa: CSARVAEGGYTF

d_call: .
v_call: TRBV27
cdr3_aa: CASSFFGTGELFF

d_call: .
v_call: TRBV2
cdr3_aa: CASSGQFEQFF

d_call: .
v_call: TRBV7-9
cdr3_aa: CASSVGTLMSNGYTF

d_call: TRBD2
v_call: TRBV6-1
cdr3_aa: CASSSSGRVEQFF

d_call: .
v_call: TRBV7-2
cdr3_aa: CASSLLGWGMGGYTF

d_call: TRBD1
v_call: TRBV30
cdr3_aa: CAWSQPSTGTGYGYTF

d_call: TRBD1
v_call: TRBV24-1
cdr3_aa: CATGDRGFSGDTQYF

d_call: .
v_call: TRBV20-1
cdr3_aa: CSAMGERSSYNEQFF